The 26 T cell receptor beta chains reported below all come from one sample, sequenced in a study of early T cells in non-severe SARS-CoV-2 infection. TCRdb reanalysed the 5' RACE reads using MiXCR and keeps one entry per CDR3 protein. The data hold approximately 77,000 distinct CDR3 sequences, with approximately 12% observed a single time. This sample comprised whole blood, obtained at baseline. Every receptor here comes from an adult who was a healthcare worker with PCR-confirmed SARS-CoV-2 infection or an uninfected control (not recorded which). The donor label of this sample is uncertain.

V usage is TRBV19 and J usage is TRBJ2-7; D is perhaps TRBD2 (5 bases). V lost 1 base and J 0 bases, leaving 7 bases between the germline ends. The length of the CDR3 is 14 residues. Looked up from germline, CDR1 is LNHDA and CDR2 is SQIVND (reference sequence). CDR3 residues: CASSIGGVSYEQYF. The CDR3 DNA follows: TGTGCCAGTAGTATAGGGGGAGTCTCCTACGAGCAGTACTTC.

This clonotype was seen many times. J is TRBJ2-2 and V is TRBV7-6; 9 positions agree with TRBD2. The ends lost 2 bases at V and 5 bases at J; junction bases unmatched: 3. The germline gives CDR1 SGHVS, CDR2 FNYEAQ. The CDR3 loop spans 15 amino acids. DNA for the CDR3: TGTGCCAGCAGCTTACCTAGCGGGAAAACCGGGGAGCTGTTTTTT. This codes for CASSLPSGKTGELFF.

In its sample, this clonotype was seen many times. V usage is TRBV29-1 and J usage is TRBJ2-5; the D gene is possibly TRBD1 (6 bases). CDR1 and CDR2 from the germline V gene are SQVTM and ANQGSEA. This CDR3 region has 17 residues. Trimming took off 1 base at V and 1 base at J, with 19 bases between the two ends. The CDR3 sequence is CSVEGLTGSRRQETQYF. CDR3 bases: TGCAGCGTTGAAGGCCTAACAGGGTCCCGGCGCCAAGAGACCCAGTACTTC.

The chain carries TRBV4-3 and TRBJ2-5, with 12 bases aligning to TRBD2. The CDR3 runs 15 residues. The junction had 5 bases not matched to a gene; V was cut back by 4 bases and J by 5 bases. Per germline, CDR1 LGHNA and CDR2 YSLEER. The CDR3 DNA follows: TGCGCCAGCAGCCCCTCTAGCGGGAGGGGGGAGACCCAGTACTTC. It translates to CASSPSSGRGETQYF.

This clonotype was detected only a few times. This chain links TRBV10-1 with TRBJ1-1; the D is unclear. There are 13 residues in the CDR3. The germline V gene encodes CDR1 WNHNN and CDR2 SYGVQD (reference sequence). V lost 4 bases and J 8 bases, leaving 14 bases between the germline ends. The CDR3 region has the DNA TGCGCCAGCAGTGGAAATTGGACGGGGGAAGCTTTCTTT. Its translation is CASSGNWTGEAFF.

This clonotype was picked up a small number of times. The chain links TRBV7-9 to TRBJ2-3, with D possibly being TRBD2 (5 bases). The V gene lost 3 bases and the J gene lost 8 bases, with 12 bases spanning the gap. This CDR3 is 13 amino acids long. Per the germline V gene, CDR1 is SEHNR and CDR2 is FQNEAQ (reference sequence). CDR3 amino acids: CASSLDSRGTQYF. The CDR3 DNA sequence: TGTGCCAGCAGCTTGGACTCTCGGGGTACGCAGTATTTT.

V usage is TRBV5-1 and J usage is TRBJ2-5; 9 bases match TRBD2. The V gene's germline CDR1 is SGHRS and CDR2 YFSETQ. CDR3 size: 16 residues. The V and J ends lost 2 bases and 2 bases, in that order; junction bases with no gene match: 7. For the CDR3, the DNA is TGCGCCAGCAGCTTAAGGACTAGCGCCAAGCAAGAGACCCAGTACTTC. Amino acid sequence: CASSLRTSAKQETQYF. The complete variable domain, with remaining parts taken from reference TRBV5-1 and TRBJ2-5, reads KAGVTQTPRYLIKTRGQQVTLSCSPISGHRSVSWYQQTPGQGLQFLFEYFSETQRNKGNFPGRFSGRQFSNSRSEMNVSTLELGDSALYLCASSLRTSAKQETQYFGPGTRLLVL.

This clonotype has only a few counts. This chain uses TRBV9 with TRBJ2-3, with 12 bases identical to TRBD2. The CDR3 totals 17 residues. The germline V gene has CDR1 SGDLS and CDR2 YYNGEE. Trimming at V came to 0 bases and at J to 5 bases, leaving 7 bases not matched to a gene. CDR3 nucleotide sequence: TGTGCCAGCAGCGTAGGCTCTCTAGCGGGGGGGAGAGATACGCAGTATTTT. Protein product: CASSVGSLAGGRDTQYF.

This clonotype showed up just a few times. CDR3 nucleotide sequence: TGCGCCAGCAGCCCGTTGGGAGGGGCTCGGAGTACAGATACGCAGTATTTT. Amino acids: CASSPLGGARSTDTQYF. V and J are TRBV4-1 and TRBJ2-3; 7 nucleotides match TRBD2. J lost 3 bases, V lost 4 bases, and 13 bases had no gene match. From germline, CDR1 is MGHRA and CDR2 YSYEKL. This CDR3 region has 17 residues.

This clonotype has only a few counts. The rearrangement links TRBV7-6 to TRBJ2-5; either TRBD1 or TRBD2 may supply D (5 bases each). The CDR3 has 14 residues. The V and J ends lost 4 bases and 2 bases respectively, with 11 bases between them. Germline lookup yields CDR1 SGHVS and CDR2 FNYEAQ. CDR3 loop: CASSSWDGQETQYF. CDR3 sequence (DNA): TGTGCCAGCAGCTCTTGGGACGGTCAAGAGACCCAGTACTTC.

The chain combines TRBV20-1 with TRBJ2-7; TRBD2 is a possible D gene (5 bases). Germline lookup yields CDR1 DFQATT and CDR2 SNEGSKA (reference sequence). Deletions cut 3 bases from V and 2 bases from J, with 14 bases between. The CDR3 is 14 residues long. CDR3 residues: CSARRSSGTYEQYF. The CDR3 DNA reads TGCAGTGCTAGGAGGTCCAGCGGAACCTACGAGCAGTACTTC.

This clonotype came up many times. The chain is built from TRBV12-3 or TRBV12-4 and TRBJ1-1; TRBD1 is a possible D gene (5 bases). The CDR3 extends over 13 amino acids. V was clipped by 3 bases and J by 4 bases, with 9 bases between them. The CDR3 reads CASSFWGGTEAFF. The CDR3 nucleotides read TGTGCCAGCAGTTTTTGGGGGGGCACTGAAGCTTTCTTT.

This clonotype turned up a few times. The J gene is TRBJ2-5, the V gene TRBV7-3, with a tentative D call TRBD2 (7 bases). Trimming left V 0 bases short and J 1 base short, with 9 bases between. Germline values: CDR1 SGHTA, CDR2 FQGTGA. CDR3 size: 15 residues. CDR3 in amino acids: CASSLTGGAQETQYF. The CDR3 coding sequence is TGTGCCAGCAGCTTAACTGGGGGGGCCCAAGAGACCCAGTACTTC.

The chain employs TRBV12-3 or TRBV12-4 and TRBJ2-2; 8 nucleotides align to TRBD1. The CDR3 extends over 15 amino acids. The junction had 6 bases not matched to a gene; V was cut back by 5 bases and J by 4 bases. The CDR3 region is CASSRTTGGTGELFF. The CDR3 bases are TGTGCCAGCAGTCGTACAACAGGGGGCACCGGGGAGCTGTTTTTT.

This clonotype was observed a few times. V usage is TRBV4-1 and J usage is TRBJ1-6, with D tentatively TRBD1 (5 bases). From germline, CDR1 is MGHRA and CDR2 YSYEKL. Trimming cost V 0 bases and J 7 bases, with 13 bases left between them. This CDR3 is built from 16 residues. In nucleotides, the CDR3 is TGCGCCAGCAGCCAAGAATATCGGGGGATAAATTCACCCCTCCACTTT. Translating gives CASSQEYRGINSPLHF.

V gene TRBV6-2 or TRBV6-3 combines with J gene TRBJ1-1; TRBD1 might be the D (6 bases). Trimming took off 7 bases at V and 5 bases at J, with 14 bases between the two ends. The CDR3 has 13 amino acids. CDR1 and CDR2 from the germline V gene are MNHEY and SVGEGT. DNA of the CDR3: TGTGCCAGCACCGTAACAGGGACAACTGAAGCTTTCTTT. This codes for CASTVTGTTEAFF.

CDR3: CASSLDRARETQYF. DNA for the CDR3: TGTGCCAGCAGCTTAGACAGGGCACGAGAGACCCAGTACTTC. The chain couples TRBV7-6 to TRBJ2-5, with D possibly TRBD1 on 6 matching bases. Per the germline V gene, CDR1 is SGHVS and CDR2 is FNYEAQ. This CDR3 spans 14 amino acids. V was shortened by 1 base and J by 4 bases, with 10 bases between the two germline ends.

This clonotype was observed a few times. The V and J genes are TRBV2 and TRBJ1-2; the D gene is possibly TRBD1 (6 bases). Trimming cost V 3 bases and J 8 bases, with 10 bases left between them. This CDR3 spans 12 amino acids. From germline, CDR1 is SNHLY and CDR2 FYNNEI. CDR3 protein: CASSDYRDGYTF. CDR3 bases: TGTGCCAGCAGTGATTACAGGGACGGCTACACCTTC.

A single count supports this clonotype. The V and J genes are TRBV7-2 and TRBJ2-3, with 8 bases aligning to TRBD2. This CDR3 is built from 18 residues. CDR1 and CDR2 (germline): SGHTA, FQGNSA. V shed 0 bases, J shed 6 bases, and the junction held 14 bases outside the gene matches. CDR3 loop: CASSLAFALAGDPDTQYF. DNA of the CDR3: TGTGCCAGCAGCTTAGCGTTTGCTCTAGCGGGCGATCCCGATACGCAGTATTTT.

This clonotype has more than one count but fewer than ten. The J gene is TRBJ2-1, the V gene TRBV20-1, with D possibly TRBD1 on 5 matching bases. The CDR3 consists of 14 residues. From germline, CDR1 is DFQATT and CDR2 SNEGSKA (reference sequence). Between the trimmed V and J ends, which lost 2 bases and 4 bases, there was a span of 12 bases. The CDR3 protein is CSARLGARYNEQFF. CDR3 sequence (DNA): TGCAGTGCTAGATTAGGGGCCCGGTACAATGAGCAGTTCTTC.

This chain uses TRBV18 with TRBJ2-7; D is tentatively TRBD1 or TRBD2 (5 bases each). CDR3 size: 14 residues. Trimming cost V 5 bases and J 2 bases, with 13 bases left between them. Germline assignment: CDR1 KGHSH and CDR2 LQKENI. This CDR3 reads CASSGRDGPYEQYF. CDR3 nucleotides: TGTGCCAGCTCAGGACGGGACGGCCCCTACGAGCAGTACTTC.

The chain joins TRBV7-6 to TRBJ1-4; the D gene is possibly TRBD1 (5 bases). The CDR3 sequence is 15 residues long. The V gene's germline CDR1 is SGHVS and CDR2 FNYEAQ. The V end lost 0 bases, the J end lost 5 bases, and 10 bases lay between the germline ends. DNA of the CDR3: TGTGCCAGCAGCTTAGCGCGGGGGAGGAATGAAAAACTGTTTTTT. Amino acid sequence: CASSLARGRNEKLFF.

This clonotype was observed a handful of times. The chain carries TRBV9 and TRBJ2-1, with D possibly matching TRBD2 (6 bases). The CDR3 length is 15 residues. Per germline, CDR1 SGDLS and CDR2 YYNGEE. V lost 3 bases to trimming and J lost 8 bases, with 18 bases between them. The CDR3 region has the DNA TGTGCCAGCAGCGAAAGACTAGACTTTCGCTATGAGCAGTTCTTC. Its protein product is CASSERLDFRYEQFF.

This clonotype came up a few times. The rearrangement joins TRBV20-1 to TRBJ2-3; possibly TRBD1 or TRBD2 for D (5 bases each). Per the germline V gene, CDR1 is DFQATT and CDR2 is SNEGSKA (reference sequence). Trimming left V 0 bases short and J 9 bases short, with 19 bases between. CDR3 size: 15 residues. CDR3 amino acids: CSAREGRGALDTQYF. DNA for the CDR3: TGCAGTGCTAGAGAAGGAAGGGGAGCGCTCGACACGCAGTATTTT.

This clonotype was observed at least ten times. The chain couples TRBV4-3 to TRBJ2-3; D uncertain. This CDR3 contains 13 residues. Germline V CDR1 and CDR2: LGHNA, YSLEER. V lost 0 bases and J lost 7, with 8 bases in between. CDR3 bases: TGCGCCAGCAGCCAAGATATTGGCAATACGCAGTATTTT. It is translated as CASSQDIGNTQYF.

This clonotype was detected ten times or more. V gene TRBV6-2 or TRBV6-3 combines with J gene TRBJ2-1, with D uncertain. There are 15 residues in the CDR3. Trimming removed 5 bases from V and 10 bases from J, with 21 bases in between. The germline CDR1 and CDR2 sequences are MNHEY and SVGEGT. CDR3 DNA: TGTGCCAGCAGTGCCCCACGAGTTCTGTCTCTCGAGCAGTTCTTC. Amino acid sequence: CASSAPRVLSLEQFF.